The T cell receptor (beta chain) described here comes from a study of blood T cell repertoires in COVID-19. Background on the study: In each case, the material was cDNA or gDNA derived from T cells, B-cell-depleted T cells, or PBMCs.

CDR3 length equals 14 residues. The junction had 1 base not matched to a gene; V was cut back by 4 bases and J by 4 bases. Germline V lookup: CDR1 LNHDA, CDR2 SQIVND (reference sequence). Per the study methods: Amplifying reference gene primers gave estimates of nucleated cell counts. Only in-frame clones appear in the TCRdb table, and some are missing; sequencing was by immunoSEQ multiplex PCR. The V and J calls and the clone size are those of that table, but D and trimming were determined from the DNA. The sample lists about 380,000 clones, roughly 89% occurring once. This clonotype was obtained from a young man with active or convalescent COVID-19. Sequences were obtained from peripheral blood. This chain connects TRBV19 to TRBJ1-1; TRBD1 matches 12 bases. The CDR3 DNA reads TGTGCCAGTAGTACGGGACAGGGGGCCACTGAAGCTTTCTTT. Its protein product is CASSTGQGATEAFF.